Below, 13 T cell receptor beta chains from the same sample are listed, as sequenced in a study of patients and donors after allogeneic stem cell transplantation (dated by TCRdb to 2019 to 2021). The protocol used for the library was RT-PCR. Sequencing was carried out with a NextSeq 550. TCRdb applied fastp at Q25 and MiXCR to the public reads, then kept only in-frame beta chains. Duplicate CDR3 protein sequences are folded into a single record with the most common DNA and genes. This sample holds about 90,000 distinct CDR3 sequences; roughly 52% were observed only once. Approximately 60% of the sample is in the top ten clones. Sequencing input: blood, either unsorted or a sorted T cell fraction (not recorded which). These TCRs come from a human donor who was either an allogeneic HSCT recipient or a stem cell or donor lymphocyte infusion donor (not recorded which). It is not recorded whose cells these are; they may come from a transplant donor.

This clonotype was seen a few times. The chain carries TRBV9 and TRBJ1-6; D gene ambiguous. V dropped 4 bases and J dropped 7 bases, with 9 bases sitting between them. Germline V gives CDR1 SGDLS, CDR2 YYNGEE. This CDR3 is built from 13 residues. Written as DNA, the CDR3 is TGTGCCAGCAGCCCCCGTCCGAATTCACCCCTCCACTTT. The encoded protein is CASSPRPNSPLHF.

Only a few counts were recorded for this clonotype. The genes are TRBV7-9 and TRBJ1-1; a possible D gene is TRBD1 (5 bases). Germline V lookup: CDR1 SEHNR, CDR2 FQNEAQ (reference sequence). Trimming stripped 4 bases from V and 4 bases from J, with 13 bases between. The CDR3 covers 14 residues. The CDR3 is CASSSGRGTTEAFF. The CDR3 nucleotides are TGTGCCAGCAGCTCCGGGCGGGGGACCACTGAAGCTTTCTTT.

The chain recombines TRBV28 with TRBJ1-2; 12 bases are a match to TRBD1. V lost 6 bases, J lost 4 bases, and 15 bases stayed unmatched. Germline V CDR1 and CDR2: MDHEN, SYDVKM. CDR3 length: 18 residues. This CDR3 is CASRQAGTGGSLLYGYTF. As DNA, the CDR3 is TGTGCCAGCAGGCAAGCCGGGACAGGGGGCTCTTTGCTCTATGGCTACACCTTC.

This chain uses TRBV10-3 with TRBJ1-2; D is unresolved. Germline V lookup: CDR1 ENHRY, CDR2 SYGVKD. There are 15 residues in the CDR3. V lost 0 bases and J lost 3, with 11 bases in between. The CDR3: CAISESLFKDYGYTF. CDR3 bases: TGTGCCATCAGTGAGTCGTTATTCAAGGACTATGGCTACACCTTC.

The rearrangement joins TRBV5-1 to TRBJ2-7, with TRBD2 as a possible D gene (5 bases). Deletions cut 1 base from V and 4 bases from J, with 6 bases between. The CDR3 consists of 12 residues. Per the germline V gene, CDR1 is SGHRS and CDR2 is YFSETQ. In DNA, the CDR3 is TGCGCCAGCAGCTTGCCGGGGTACGAGCAGTACTTC. Translated, it gives CASSLPGYEQYF. Using reference TRBV5-1 and TRBJ2-7 for the parts outside the CDR3, the full variable domain is KAGVTQTPRYLIKTRGQQVTLSCSPISGHRSVSWYQQTPGQGLQFLFEYFSETQRNKGNFPGRFSGRQFSNSRSEMNVSTLELGDSALYLCASSLPGYEQYFGPGTRLTVT.

This clonotype was seen more than once but under ten times. The chain joins TRBV7-6 to TRBJ1-1; D is ambiguous. V gave up 6 bases and J gave up 0 bases, with 8 bases separating them. This CDR3 spans 13 amino acids. Per germline, CDR1 SGHVS and CDR2 FNYEAQ. The CDR3: CASSFRMNTEAFF. The CDR3 bases are TGTGCCAGCAGTTTTCGAATGAACACTGAAGCTTTCTTT.

This clonotype was counted only a few times. The CDR3 here is CSVRGGEAFF. CDR3 bases: TGCAGCGTTCGCGGCGGGGAAGCTTTCTTT. This chain connects TRBV29-1 to TRBJ1-1; D call uncertain. CDR3 size: 10 residues. The germline CDR1 and CDR2 sequences are SQVTM and ANQGSEA. Trimming pared 5 bases from V and 8 bases from J, leaving 9 bases between.

The genes are TRBV9 and TRBJ2-5, with TRBD2 matching over 9 bases. V dropped 0 bases and J dropped 1; count of bases not matched to a gene: 10. This CDR3 contains 18 residues. CDR1 and CDR2 (germline): SGDLS, YYNGEE. The CDR3 region has the DNA TGTGCCAGCAGCGTAGGGGGCTTAGCGGGAGCCCCCCAAGAGACCCAGTACTTC. Translating gives CASSVGGLAGAPQETQYF.

The rearrangement links TRBV4-1 to TRBJ1-5, with D possibly TRBD1 on 5 matching bases. Trimming removed 0 bases from V and 7 bases from J, with 7 bases in between. The CDR3 length is 13 residues. Germline loops: CDR1 MGHRA, CDR2 YSYEKL. Here the CDR3 DNA reads TGCGCCAGCAGCCAAGATAGGGGCCAGCCCCAGCATTTT. It encodes CASSQDRGQPQHF.

V is TRBV12-3 or TRBV12-4 and J is TRBJ2-4; the match to TRBD1 covers 12 bases. J lost 7 bases, V lost 5 bases, and 12 bases had no gene match. This CDR3 region has 17 residues. This CDR3 reads CASSLPSGTGGRNIQYF. DNA of the CDR3: TGTGCCAGCAGTCTACCATCCGGGACAGGGGGCAGGAACATTCAGTACTTC.

This clonotype showed up just a few times. The chain employs TRBV25-1 and TRBJ1-2, with D unresolved. Between the trimmed V and J ends, which lost 0 bases and 4 bases, there was a span of 15 bases. CDR3 length: 16 residues. CDR1 and CDR2 from the germline V gene are MGHDK and SYGVNS. The CDR3 region has the DNA TGTGCCAGCAGTGAATATGGAGGAGGAGGGCCCTATGGCTACACCTTC. Translated: CASSEYGGGGPYGYTF.

This chain uses TRBV12-3 or TRBV12-4 with TRBJ1-5; D is possibly TRBD1 (6 bases). This CDR3 spans 14 amino acids. V shed 3 bases and J shed 3 bases, with 9 bases lying between them. CDR3 in amino acids: CASSFSGANQPQHF. CDR3 bases: TGTGCCAGCAGTTTCTCAGGGGCCAATCAGCCCCAGCATTTT.

V usage is TRBV4-3 and J usage is TRBJ2-3; 7 bases map to TRBD2. The CDR3 has 14 residues. Germline CDR1 is LGHNA and CDR2 is YSLEER. V lost 4 bases and J lost 3; bases outside the gene matches: 4. CDR3 protein: CASSRGGTTDTQYF. The CDR3 DNA follows: TGCGCCAGCAGCCGGGGGGGAACGACAGATACGCAGTATTTT.